This record concerns one T cell receptor beta chain sequence. The data are from a study of response to subunit inactivated influenza vaccine. Per the germline V gene, CDR1 is SGHDT and CDR2 is YYEEEE. The V gene end was trimmed by 0 bases and the J gene end by 4 bases; junction bases not matched to a gene: 4. The CDR3 runs to 15 residues. TCRdb processed the RT-PCR reads anew with MiXCR; each CDR3 protein has one entry. The sample holds around 580,000 distinct CDR3 sequences, around 15% seen once. This TCR derives from a man in his fifties or sixties who received an inactivated influenza vaccine. The sample here was PBMCs from blood, taken about 11 days after vaccination. The chain links TRBV5-6 to TRBJ1-2; 9 bases are shared with TRBD1. CDR3 in amino acids: CASSLDRGLSYGYTF. Here the CDR3 DNA reads TGTGCCAGCAGCTTGGACAGGGGGCTTAGCTATGGCTACACCTTC.